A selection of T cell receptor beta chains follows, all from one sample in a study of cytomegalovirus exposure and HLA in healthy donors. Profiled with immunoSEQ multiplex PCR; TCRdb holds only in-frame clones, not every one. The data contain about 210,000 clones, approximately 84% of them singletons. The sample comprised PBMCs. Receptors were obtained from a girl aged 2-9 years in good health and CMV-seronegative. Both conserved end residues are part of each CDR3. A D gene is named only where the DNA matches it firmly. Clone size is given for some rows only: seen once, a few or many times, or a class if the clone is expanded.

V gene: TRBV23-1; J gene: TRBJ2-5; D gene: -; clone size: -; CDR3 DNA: TGCGCCAGCAGTCCCACCCAGTACCAAGAGACCCAGTACTTC; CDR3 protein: CASSPTQYQETQYF
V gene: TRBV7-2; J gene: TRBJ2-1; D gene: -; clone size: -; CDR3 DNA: TGTGCCAGCAGCCAAAGCGGACTCCGGGAGTTCTTC; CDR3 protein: CASSQSGLREFF
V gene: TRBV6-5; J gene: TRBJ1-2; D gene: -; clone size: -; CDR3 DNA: TGTGCCAGCAGTTACTCCTCCCGGGACAATATGGGTGGCTACACCTTC; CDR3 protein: CASSYSSRDNMGGYTF
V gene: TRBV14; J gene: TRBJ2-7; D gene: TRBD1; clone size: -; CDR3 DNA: TGTGCCAGCAGCCAAGCCTGGACAGGGGGCCACGAGCAGTACTTC; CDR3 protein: CASSQAWTGGHEQYF
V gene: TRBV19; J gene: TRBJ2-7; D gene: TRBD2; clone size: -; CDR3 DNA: TGTGCCAGTAGTATTACCGCGGGAGGGCTCTACGAGCAGTACTTC; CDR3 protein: CASSITAGGLYEQYF
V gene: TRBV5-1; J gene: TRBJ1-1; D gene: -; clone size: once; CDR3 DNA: TGCGCCAGCAGCTTGGGACAGGCCAACACTGAAGCTTTCTTT; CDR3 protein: CASSLGQANTEAFF
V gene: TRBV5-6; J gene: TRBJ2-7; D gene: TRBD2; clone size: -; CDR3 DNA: TGTGCCAGCAGCTTGGGCCTGCTAGCGGGGGGCTACGAGCAGTACTTC; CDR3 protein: CASSLGLLAGGYEQYF
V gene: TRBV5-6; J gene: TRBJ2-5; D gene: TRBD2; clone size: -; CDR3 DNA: TGTGCCAGCAGCTTGCCCTCTCAGCGGGGATTGACGGGAGAGACCCAGTACTTC; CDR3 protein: CASSLPSQRGLTGETQYF
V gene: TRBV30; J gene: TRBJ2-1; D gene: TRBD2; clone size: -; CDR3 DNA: TGTGCCTGGAAGAGCGGGGGGGCCTCCAATGAGCAGTTCTTC; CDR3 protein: CAWKSGGASNEQFF
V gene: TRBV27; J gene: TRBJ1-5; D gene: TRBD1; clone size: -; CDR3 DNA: TGTGCCAGCAGAACAGGGGCCTTTAGCAATCAGCCCCAGCATTTT; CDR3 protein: CASRTGAFSNQPQHF
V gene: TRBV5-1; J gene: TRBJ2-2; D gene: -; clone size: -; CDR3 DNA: TGCGCCAGCAGCTTGCATGGGACAACGAACACCGGGGAGCTGTTTTTT; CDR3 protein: CASSLHGTTNTGELFF
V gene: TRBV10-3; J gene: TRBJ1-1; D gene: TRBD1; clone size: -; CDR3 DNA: TGTGCCATCAGTGAGTTTGACAGGGAGCGGACTGAAGCTTTCTTT; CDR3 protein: CAISEFDRERTEAFF
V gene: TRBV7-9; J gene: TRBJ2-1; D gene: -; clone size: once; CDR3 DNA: TGTGCCAGCAGCTTAGTTGCGGGAACACACAATGAGCAGTTCTTC; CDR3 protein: CASSLVAGTHNEQFF
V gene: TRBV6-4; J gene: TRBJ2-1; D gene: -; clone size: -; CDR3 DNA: TGTGCCAGCAGTGACTCGGGGGGCAATGAGCAGTTCTTC; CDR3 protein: CASSDSGGNEQFF
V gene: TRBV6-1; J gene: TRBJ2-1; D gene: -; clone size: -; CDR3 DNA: TGTGCCAGCAGTGAGGCCAATGAGCAGTTCTTC; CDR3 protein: CASSEANEQFF